The 15 T cell receptor beta chains presented below share a single source sample, sequenced in a study of cytomegalovirus exposure and HLA in healthy donors. Both 60 Vbeta primers and 13 Jbeta primers went into the PCR. Only in-frame clones appear in the TCRdb table, and some are missing; sequencing was by immunoSEQ multiplex PCR. This table holds just over 150,000 clones, roughly 85% found once. The sequencing input was PBMCs. These receptor sequences come from a man aged 18 to 30 in good health and CMV-seropositive.

This clone was seen once. The J gene is TRBJ1-4, the V gene TRBV30; tentative D call: TRBD1 (6 bases). CDR1 and CDR2 (germline): GTSNPN, SVGIG (reference sequence). V was cut by 0 bases and J by 9 bases, with 14 bases left in between. The CDR3 sequence is 14 residues long. The CDR3 nucleotides are TGTGCCTGGAGTGTACAGGGTACTCAAAAAAAACTGTTTTTT. This encodes CAWSVQGTQKKLFF.

V gene TRBV4-2 combines with J gene TRBJ1-1; D ambiguous. V was pared by 0 bases and J by 1 base, with 9 bases between. CDR3 size: 15 residues. Germline assignment: CDR1 LGHNA and CDR2 YNFKEQ. Here the CDR3 reads CASSQDQVSNTEAFF. CDR3 nucleotide sequence: TGTGCCAGCAGCCAAGATCAGGTTTCGAACACTGAAGCTTTCTTT.

The chain uses TRBV27 and TRBJ1-5; no clear D gene. V lost 2 bases to trimming and J lost 2 bases, with 7 bases between them. The CDR3 consists of 14 residues. CDR1 and CDR2 (germline): MNHEY, SMNVEV (reference sequence). The CDR3 spells CASSLRGGNQPQHF. Written as DNA, the CDR3 is TGTGCCAGCAGTTTACGAGGAGGCAATCAGCCCCAGCATTTT.

The chain is built from TRBV6-5 and TRBJ2-7; 11 bases fit TRBD1. CDR1 and CDR2 (germline): MNHEY, SVGAGI. The trim removed 0 bases at V and 3 bases at J, leaving 1 base unmatched. The CDR3 is 15 residues long. In nucleotides, the CDR3 is TGTGCCAGCAGTTACTCCGGGACAGGGGGCTACGAGCAGTACTTC. Translating it yields CASSYSGTGGYEQYF.

V and J are TRBV7-9 and TRBJ1-4, with 7 bases that match TRBD1. V lost 2 bases and J lost 7; bases outside the gene matches: 10. Germline V gene lookup returns CDR1 SEHNR and CDR2 FQNEAQ (reference sequence). The CDR3 is 16 amino acids. The CDR3 region has the DNA TGTGCCAGCAGCTTATCATTACAGGGGCTAGGTGAAAAACTGTTTTTT. It is translated as CASSLSLQGLGEKLFF.

The J gene is TRBJ1-6, the V gene TRBV11-3, with D perhaps TRBD1 (5 bases). The length of the CDR3 is 14 residues. Germline CDR1 SGHNT, CDR2 YENEEA. V was clipped by 1 base and J by 11 bases, with 12 bases between them. The CDR3: CASSLVDQGTPLHF. CDR3 DNA sequence: TGTGCCAGCAGCTTAGTGGATCAGGGAACACCCCTCCACTTT.

The chain carries TRBV4-2 and TRBJ1-1, with D unresolved. V was shortened by 1 base and J by 6 bases, with 21 bases between the two germline ends. From germline, CDR1 is LGHNA and CDR2 YNFKEQ. The CDR3 runs 17 residues. CDR3 loop: CASSQVLADPPQSEAFF. The CDR3 DNA follows: TGTGCCAGCAGCCAAGTATTAGCGGACCCACCACAATCTGAAGCTTTCTTT.

The gene calls are TRBV6-5 and TRBJ1-1; TRBD1 is a possible D gene (6 bases). CDR1 and CDR2 (germline): MNHEY, SVGAGI. The CDR3 consists of 14 residues. V shed 5 bases and J shed 0 bases, with 10 bases lying between them. Here the CDR3 reads CASSGDRMNTEAFF. The DNA of the CDR3 is TGTGCCAGCAGTGGAGACAGGATGAACACTGAAGCTTTCTTT.

J is TRBJ2-5 and V is TRBV5-4, with 11 bases matching TRBD1. From germline, CDR1 is SGHNT and CDR2 YYREEE (reference sequence). Germline trimming cut 3 bases from V and 3 bases from J; bases unmatched to any gene: 13. This CDR3 comprises 18 residues. CDR3 bases: TGTGCCAGCAGCTCAACTCTTGGACAGGGGGCACCAAAAGAGACCCAGTACTTC. The encoded protein is CASSSTLGQGAPKETQYF. Full variable domain (rest looked up from reference TRBV5-4 and TRBJ2-5): ETGVTQSPTHLIKTRGQQVTLRCSSQSGHNTVSWYQQALGQGPQFIFQYYREEENGRGNFPPRFSGLQFPNYSSELNVNALELDDSALYLCASSSTLGQGAPKETQYFGPGTRLLVL.

The chain has TRBV5-6 and TRBJ2-7, with TRBD1 as a possible D gene (5 bases). CDR3 length: 13 amino acids. Germline V CDR1 and CDR2: SGHDT, YYEEEE. With 5 bases removed from V and 0 bases from J, the gap between germline ends came to 9 bases. The CDR3 coding sequence is TGTGCCAGCAGAGGGGCCGCCTCCTACGAGCAGTACTTC. Residues: CASRGAASYEQYF.

The rearrangement joins TRBV30 to TRBJ1-3, with D unclear. This CDR3 is built from 14 residues. V lost 3 bases and J 0 bases, leaving 9 bases between the germline ends. Per germline, CDR1 GTSNPN and CDR2 SVGIG (reference sequence). CDR3 in DNA: TGTGCCTGGAGCTTAGTAAACTCTGGAAACACCATATATTTT. Translated: CAWSLVNSGNTIYF.

This rearrangement joins TRBV10-3 to TRBJ1-4; TRBD1 matches at 9 bases. The germline V gene has CDR1 ENHRY and CDR2 SYGVKD. The J segment lost 6 bases and the V segment lost 6 bases, leaving 5 bases of the junction unmatched. The CDR3 totals 14 residues. The chain's CDR3 is CAIRSDRGDEKLFF. The CDR3 DNA reads TGTGCCATCAGATCGGACAGGGGCGATGAAAAACTGTTTTTT.

This clone was found once. The chain links TRBV21-1 to TRBJ1-2. TRBV21-1 is designated a pseudogene. The CDR3 loop spans 14 amino acids. The CDR3 nucleotides are TGTGCCAGCAGCAAACCCAGGGAGGAGGATGGCTACACCTTC. It codes for CASSKPREEDGYTF.

V and J are TRBV7-9 and TRBJ2-5, with D hard to call. The assigned J gene may be wrong: the sequence end matches TRBJ2-7 better. This CDR3 has 14 residues. In germline, CDR1 is SEHNR, CDR2 FQNEAQ (reference sequence). The CDR3 DNA follows: TGTGCCAGCAGCCCCCCCAGGCAGCCCTACGAGCAGTACTTC. It translates to CASSPPRQPYEQYF.

The chain recombines TRBV5-4 with TRBJ2-7; weak D call: TRBD1 (6 bases). The germline CDR1 and CDR2 sequences are SGHNT and YYREEE (reference sequence). The ends were cut back, 2 bases at V and 2 bases at J, with 11 bases in the middle. The CDR3 has 14 residues. CDR3 nucleotides: TGTGCCAGCAGCTTTGGACAGTCAACCTACGAGCAGTACTTC. It encodes CASSFGQSTYEQYF.